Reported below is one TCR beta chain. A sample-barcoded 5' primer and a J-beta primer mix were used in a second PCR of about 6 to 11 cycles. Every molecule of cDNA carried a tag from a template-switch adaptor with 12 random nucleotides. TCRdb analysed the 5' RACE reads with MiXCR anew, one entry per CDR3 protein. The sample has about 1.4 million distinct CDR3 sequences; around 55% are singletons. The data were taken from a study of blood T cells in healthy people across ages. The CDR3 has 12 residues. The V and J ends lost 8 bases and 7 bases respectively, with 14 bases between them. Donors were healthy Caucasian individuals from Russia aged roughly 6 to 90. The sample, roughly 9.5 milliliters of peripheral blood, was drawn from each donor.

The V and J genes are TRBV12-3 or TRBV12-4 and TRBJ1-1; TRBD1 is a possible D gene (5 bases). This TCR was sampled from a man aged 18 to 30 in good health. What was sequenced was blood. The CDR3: CASRQSTREAFF. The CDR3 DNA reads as TGTGCCAGCCGACAGTCGACCCGTGAAGCTTTCTTT.